These T cell receptor beta chains were read from a single sample in a study of control samples from healthy donors and cancer patients. The table came from immunoSEQ multiplex PCR; TCRdb's copy has only in-frame clones and leaves some out. This table holds about 44,000 clones, 80% to 90% found once. The sequenced sample was PBMCs. The receptors come from a woman aged 60-75 years with lung cancer. Both conserved end residues are part of each CDR3. D genes are given only for firm matches. Size is omitted from some rows. Given values are once, few, many or a class for expanded clones.

j_gene,d_gene,abundance,v_gene,CDR3nt,CDR3aa
TRBJ2-7,TRBD2,-,TRBV10-3,TGTGCCATCAGTGAGGGACTAGCGGGAGAGACTGGGACCTACGAGCAGTACTTC,CAISEGLAGETGTYEQYF
TRBJ1-5,TRBD1,once,TRBV9,TGTGCCAGCAGCGCCGATCAGGGGGCCGAGCCCCAGCATTTT,CASSADQGAEPQHF
TRBJ2-7,-,-,TRBV15,TGTGCCACCTCCATGAGGCTAGCAATAAACGAGCAGTACTTC,CATSMRLAINEQYF
TRBJ2-3,-,-,TRBV28,TGTGCCAGCAGTAGCACCACAGATACGCAGTATTTT,CASSSTTDTQYF
TRBJ2-7,-,-,TRBV6-2/TRBV6-3,TGTGCCAGCAGTTACCCAAGCGAGCAGTACTTC,CASSYPSEQYF
TRBJ2-2,-,-,TRBV9,TGTGCCAGCAGCGTAGTGGCGGTCACCGGGGAGCTGTTTTTT,CASSVVAVTGELFF
TRBJ1-4,TRBD1,-,TRBV6-5,TGTGCCAGCAGTTACTCGGGGACAGGGGGTGAAAAACTGTTTTTT,CASSYSGTGGEKLFF
TRBJ1-1,TRBD1,-,TRBV12-3/TRBV12-4,TGTGCCAGCAGGACTGACAGGGGGGAAGCTTTCTTT,CASRTDRGEAFF
TRBJ2-2,-,-,TRBV30,TGTGCCTGGAGATGGTCTTCCGGGGAGCTGTTTTTT,CAWRWSSGELFF
TRBJ2-2,-,-,TRBV5-1,TGCGCCAGCAGCTTGGAGTACACCGGGGAGCTGTTTTTT,CASSLEYTGELFF
TRBJ1-1,-,-,TRBV12-3/TRBV12-4,TGTGCCAGCAGTTCTGGTATTCGGACTGAAGCTTTCTTT,CASSSGIRTEAFF
TRBJ1-4,TRBD1,few,TRBV6-6,TGTGCCAGCAGCCGGACAGGGTTTAATGAAAAACTGTTTTTT,CASSRTGFNEKLFF
TRBJ2-1,-,-,TRBV6-1,TGTGCCAGCAGTGAATTGGGCGGGAACTACAATGAGCAGTTCTTC,CASSELGGNYNEQFF
TRBJ2-1,TRBD1,-,TRBV3-1/TRBV3-2,TGTGCCAGCAGCCAAGACCCTCGGACAGGAAGGTACAATGAGCAGTTCTTC,CASSQDPRTGRYNEQFF
TRBJ1-1,-,-,TRBV11-2,TGTGCCAGCAGGCCCTTTGGGGGTGGCACTGAAGCTTTCTTT,CASRPFGGGTEAFF
TRBJ2-5,-,-,TRBV6-5,TGTGCCAGCAGTTCAACGGGGGAAGAGACCCAGTACTTC,CASSSTGEETQYF
TRBJ1-2,TRBD1,-,TRBV29-1,TGCAGCGGGTTACAGGGGGCGAGTGGCTACACCTTC,CSGLQGASGYTF
TRBJ2-3,-,-,TRBV24-1,TGTGCCACCAGTGACCCCCTGGAAGATACGCAGTATTTT,CATSDPLEDTQYF
TRBJ1-1,-,once,TRBV12-3/TRBV12-4,TGTGCCAGCAGTTTCGGGTTCGGAACTGAAGCTTTCTTT,CASSFGFGTEAFF
TRBJ1-2,TRBD1,-,TRBV27,TGTGCCAGCGGCAGGGGGTCGGGGGTCGGCGGCTACACCTTC,CASGRGSGVGGYTF
TRBJ2-3,-,once,TRBV6-2/TRBV6-3,TGTGCCAGCAGTAATGGACCCGTAGGAGATACGCAGTATTTT,CASSNGPVGDTQYF
TRBJ2-2,-,-,TRBV6-2/TRBV6-3,TGTGCCAGCAGCTCATTCCAGGGGTATACCGGGGAGCTGTTTTTT,CASSSFQGYTGELFF
TRBJ2-2,TRBD1,-,TRBV29-1,TGCAGCGTTGAAGCTCGACAGGGGGTCGTCACCGGGGAGCTGTTTTTT,CSVEARQGVVTGELFF
TRBJ1-1,-,-,TRBV5-5,TGTGCCAGCAGCTTGTTATTGGGGACTGAAGCTTTCTTT,CASSLLLGTEAFF
TRBJ2-2,TRBD1,-,TRBV30,TGTGCCTGGGACAGGGGTTTGGGCAGGACCGGGGAGCTGTTTTTT,CAWDRGLGRTGELFF
TRBJ1-1,-,-,TRBV5-4,TGTGCCAGCAGCTTGGGGTTGGGCAGGACGAACACTGAAGCTTTCTTT,CASSLGLGRTNTEAFF
TRBJ2-2,-,-,TRBV10-2,TGCGCCAGCAGACTATCCGGGGAGCTGTTTTTT,CASRLSGELFF
TRBJ2-5,-,few,TRBV13,TGTGCCAGCAGCTCGTATCGACTAGACCAAGAGACCCAGTACTTC,CASSSYRLDQETQYF
TRBJ2-6,TRBD1,-,TRBV5-1,TGCGCCAGCAGCGTGACAGGGGGCGAGGCTGGGGCCAACGTCCTGACTTTC,CASSVTGGEAGANVLTF
TRBJ2-7,-,-,TRBV2,TGTGCCAGCACACGGGACTGGGTCGAGCAGTACTTC,CASTRDWVEQYF
TRBJ2-7,-,-,TRBV11-2,TGTGCCAGCAGCAAGGACAGAATGGGGGAGCAGTACTTC,CASSKDRMGEQYF
TRBJ2-1,-,-,TRBV4-2,TGTGCCAGCAGCCAAGATCCGGGAGCACACAATGAGCAGTTCTTC,CASSQDPGAHNEQFF
TRBJ2-1,TRBD2,-,TRBV6-4,TGTGCCAGCAGTGCCTTAGCGGGGGGAACCTACAATGAGCAGTTCTTC,CASSALAGGTYNEQFF
TRBJ1-5,TRBD1,few,TRBV19,TGTGCCAGTAGTAAAAGGGGACAGGCATTGCGGCCCCAGCATTTT,CASSKRGQALRPQHF
TRBJ2-7,TRBD2,-,TRBV27,TGTGCCACAGCAACTAGCGCCGCATTATTACCCTACGAGCAGTACTTC,CATATSAALLPYEQYF
TRBJ1-4,-,-,TRBV6-2/TRBV6-3,TGTGCCAGCAGCCGAGATGGGAATGAAAAACTGTTTTTT,CASSRDGNEKLFF
TRBJ2-1,TRBD1,once,TRBV7-2,TGTGCCAGCAGAACATCCCCCGGACAGGGGGAGCAGTTCTTC,CASRTSPGQGEQFF
TRBJ2-2,TRBD1,-,TRBV5-1,TGCGCCAGCCGGAGGGACAGGAACGAGGAGCTGTTTTTT,CASRRDRNEELFF
TRBJ1-5,-,-,TRBV19,TGTGCCAGTAGATCCGGGGCTCAGCCCCAGCATTTT,CASRSGAQPQHF
TRBJ2-7,-,once,TRBV12-3/TRBV12-4,TGTGCCAGCAGTTTTGGGCGAAGGGATGGGCAGTACTTC,CASSFGRRDGQYF
TRBJ2-7,TRBD1,-,TRBV6-5,TGTGCCAGCAGCCCGGACAGGGGCTACGAGCAGTACTTC,CASSPDRGYEQYF
TRBJ2-5,-,-,TRBV5-1,TGCGCCAGCAGCTTGGCCGGACTCCCAGAGGGGGCCCAGTACTTC,CASSLAGLPEGAQYF
TRBJ2-1,TRBD2,-,TRBV24-1,TGTGCCACCAGTGATCCTAGCGGGAGCTACAATGAGCAGTTCTTC,CATSDPSGSYNEQFF
TRBJ2-1,-,-,TRBV29-1,TGCAGCGTTGAGGCATCGGGTACCTACAATGAGCAGTTCTTC,CSVEASGTYNEQFF
TRBJ2-7,TRBD2,once,TRBV28,TGTGCCAGCAGTCCGCCCGGGGGAGGGCCGGGTGAGCAGTACTTC,CASSPPGGGPGEQYF
TRBJ2-1,TRBD2,few,TRBV4-1,TGCGCCAGCAGCCAAGAAGATTCGGTAGCGGGAGACAATGAGCAGTTCTTC,CASSQEDSVAGDNEQFF
TRBJ1-2,-,once,TRBV2,TGTGCCAGCCAAGGGAACTATGGCTACACCTTC,CASQGNYGYTF
TRBJ2-3,TRBD2,few,TRBV7-9,TGTGCCAGCAGCTTTTCGGGAGGGGCAGATACGCAGTATTTT,CASSFSGGADTQYF
TRBJ2-5,-,-,TRBV4-2,TGTGCCAGCAGCCAAGAAGGGTTCGGGGGCCAAGAGACCCAGTACTTC,CASSQEGFGGQETQYF
TRBJ2-2,-,-,TRBV10-1,TGCGCCAGCAGTTTAAAACTTCGGGACATTCCGAACACCGGGGAGCTGTTTTTT,CASSLKLRDIPNTGELFF
TRBJ1-3,-,-,TRBV4-1,TGCGCCAGCAGCCAAGTTCCTAGTAAAGTAGACGGACACTCTGGAAACACCATATATTTT,CASSQVPSKVDGHSGNTIYF
TRBJ2-1,-,once,TRBV5-1,TGCGCCAGCAGCTTGTTCGGGCAAAGCTCCTACAATGAGCAGTTCTTC,CASSLFGQSSYNEQFF
TRBJ1-1,-,once,TRBV5-1,TGCGCCAGCAGCTTGATGAACCCTGTAAACACTGAAGCTTTCTTT,CASSLMNPVNTEAFF
TRBJ2-5,-,-,TRBV4-2,TGTGCCAGCAGCCCCGAGGGGCGACAAGAGACCCAGTACTTC,CASSPEGRQETQYF
TRBJ1-3,TRBD1,-,TRBV7-6,TGTGCCAGCGGCCGGGACAGTCAACGGGGAAACACCATATATTTT,CASGRDSQRGNTIYF
TRBJ2-5,TRBD2,-,TRBV7-2,TGTGCCAGCAGCTTAGGACTAGCGGGAGCGCAGACCCAGTACTTC,CASSLGLAGAQTQYF
TRBJ2-3,-,-,TRBV5-6,TGTGCCAGCAGCTTAAGTTCGGTTAGACGAACAGATACGCAGTATTTT,CASSLSSVRRTDTQYF
TRBJ2-6,-,medium-sized,TRBV4-3,TGCGCCAGCAGCCAAGATTTTGCACTAGCTGGGGCCAACGTCCTGACTTTC,CASSQDFALAGANVLTF
TRBJ2-7,-,-,TRBV27,TGTGCCAGTCGAGGCGGGACGCCCTACGAGCGGTACTTC,CASRGGTPYERYF